This entry describes one TCR beta chain. Its target is not known. In the authors' methods: ImmunoSEQ only sent back junction sequences with no quality scores, so filtering was done differently. Sequencing used immunoSEQ multiplex PCR; TCRdb keeps in-frame clones, though not all of them. V and J calls plus clone size are reproduced from that table; the DNA served to infer D and trimming. Here the sample spans roughly 1.5 million clones, around 98% being singletons. This entry comes from a study of shared clonotypes between healthy human individuals. Study-level background: CD4 naive and CD4 memory each took three plates per donor, while CD8 naive took two and CD8 memory one.

Regarding the study as a whole: Estimated clonotype richness was generally higher in naive than memory subsets. Sharing across four donors was highest in naive CD4 (roughly 5%) and lowest in memory CD8 (roughly 0.4%).

The sequenced sample consisted of naive CD4+ T cells sorted from blood. The subset denotes: CD45RA+ positively selected. This receptor was identified in a man younger than 45 in good health.

This CDR3 reads CASSLITGEYNNEQFF. In DNA form, the CDR3 reads TGTGCCAGCAGCTTAATTACGGGGGAGTACAACAATGAGCAGTTCTTC. The chain employs TRBV7-3 and TRBJ2-1; TRBD2 is a possible D gene (6 bases). The CDR3 extends over 16 amino acids. V gave up 1 base and J gave up 5 bases, with 15 bases separating them. Germline V gives CDR1 SGHTA, CDR2 FQGTGA.